This T cell receptor (beta chain) was obtained from a study of cytomegalovirus exposure and HLA in healthy donors. The PCR had 60 Vbeta and 13 Jbeta primers. Clones were sequenced by immunoSEQ multiplex PCR, and TCRdb holds only the in-frame ones, with some missing. This repertoire comprises some 48,000 clones; its ten largest clones make up roughly a quarter. The source of this sequence is a man aged 35-49 years in good health and CMV-seropositive. Sequenced input: PBMCs.

CDR3 sequence: CASSTTSGIYEQYF. DNA for the CDR3: TGTGCCAGCAGCACAACTAGCGGGATCTACGAGCAGTACTTC. V and J are TRBV6-6 and TRBJ2-7, with TRBD2 matching over 10 bases. CDR1 and CDR2 (germline): MNHNY, SVGAGI (reference sequence). Germline trimming cut 6 bases from V and 3 bases from J; bases unmatched to any gene: 5. CDR3 length equals 14 residues.